This TCR beta chain was obtained from a study of T cells expressing NK-cell markers. Notes on the study in general: In a group of 5 or 6 donors, dominant NKG2C+ clonotypes represented about 1.0-7.5% of CD8+ T cells.

CDR1 DFQATT and CDR2 SNEGSKA come from the germline V gene (reference sequence). The CDR3 loop spans 13 amino acids. As regards this clonotype: Its target is not known.

TCRdb reprocessed the 5' RACE reads; each CDR3 protein has one entry and no DNA is given. Its table lists about 550,000 distinct CDR3 sequences. This receptor was obtained from a man in his late teens or twenties in good health. This sequence joins TRBV20-1 and TRBJ2-1; TCRdb's D call of TRBD1 is untestable without DNA. Sequencing was performed on blood T cells: a sorted CD56 or NKG2C T cell subset, CD4+ or CD8+ T cells, or bulk PBMC T cells (not recorded which). CDR3 loop: CSAGTGRNNEQFF.